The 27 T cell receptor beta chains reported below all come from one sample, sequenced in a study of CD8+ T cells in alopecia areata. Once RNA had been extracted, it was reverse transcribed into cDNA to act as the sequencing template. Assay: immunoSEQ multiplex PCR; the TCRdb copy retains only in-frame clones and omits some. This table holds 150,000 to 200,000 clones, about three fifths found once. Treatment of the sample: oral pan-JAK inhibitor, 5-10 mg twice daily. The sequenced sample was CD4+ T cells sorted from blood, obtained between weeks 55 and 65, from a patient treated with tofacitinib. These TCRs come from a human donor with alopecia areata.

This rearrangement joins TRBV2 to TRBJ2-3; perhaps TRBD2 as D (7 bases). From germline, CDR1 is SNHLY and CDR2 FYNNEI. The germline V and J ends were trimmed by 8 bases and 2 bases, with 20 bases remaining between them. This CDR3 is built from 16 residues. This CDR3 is CASQKVGGLVTDTQYF. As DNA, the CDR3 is TGTGCCAGCCAAAAAGTCGGGGGGCTAGTCACAGATACGCAGTATTTT.

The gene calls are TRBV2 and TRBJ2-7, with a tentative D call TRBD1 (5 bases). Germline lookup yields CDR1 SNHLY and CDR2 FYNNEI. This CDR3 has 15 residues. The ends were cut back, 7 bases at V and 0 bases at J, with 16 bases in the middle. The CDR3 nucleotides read TGTGCCAGCAACCCACAGGCGAGGCTCTCCTACGAGCAGTACTTC. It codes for CASNPQARLSYEQYF.

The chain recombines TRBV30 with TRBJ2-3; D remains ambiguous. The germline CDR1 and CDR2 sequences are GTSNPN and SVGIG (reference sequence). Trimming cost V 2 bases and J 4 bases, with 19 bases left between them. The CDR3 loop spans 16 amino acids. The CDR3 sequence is CAWSLNRLIWADTQYF. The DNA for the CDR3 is TGTGCCTGGAGTCTTAACCGCCTGATTTGGGCAGATACGCAGTATTTT.

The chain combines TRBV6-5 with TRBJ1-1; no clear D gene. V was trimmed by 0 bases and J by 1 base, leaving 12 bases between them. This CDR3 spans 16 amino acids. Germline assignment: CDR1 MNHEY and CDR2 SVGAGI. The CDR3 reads CASSYSTIRENTEAFF. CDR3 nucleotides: TGTGCCAGCAGTTACTCGACTATCCGGGAGAACACTGAAGCTTTCTTT.

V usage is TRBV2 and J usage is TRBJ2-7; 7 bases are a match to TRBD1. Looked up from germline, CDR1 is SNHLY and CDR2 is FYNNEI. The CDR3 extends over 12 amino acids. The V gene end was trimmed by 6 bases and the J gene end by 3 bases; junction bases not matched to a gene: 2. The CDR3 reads CASSRDSYEQYF. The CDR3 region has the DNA TGTGCCAGCAGCCGGGACAGCTACGAGCAGTACTTC.

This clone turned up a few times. CDR3 nucleotide sequence: TGCAGCGCGGGGGCGGATACGCAGTATTTT. As protein: CSAGADTQYF. This rearrangement joins TRBV29-1 to TRBJ2-3, with D perhaps assigned TRBD1 or TRBD2 (6 bases each). The germline V gene encodes CDR1 SQVTM and CDR2 ANQGSEA. The CDR3 spans 10 residues. V was cut by 7 bases and J by 6 bases, with 8 bases left in between.

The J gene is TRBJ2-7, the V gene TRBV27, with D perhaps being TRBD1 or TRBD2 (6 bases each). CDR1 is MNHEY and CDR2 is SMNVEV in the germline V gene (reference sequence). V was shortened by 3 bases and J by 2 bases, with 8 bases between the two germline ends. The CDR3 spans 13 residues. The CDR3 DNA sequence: TGTGCCAGCAGTTTGGGGGGCCCCTACGAGCAGTACTTC. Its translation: CASSLGGPYEQYF.

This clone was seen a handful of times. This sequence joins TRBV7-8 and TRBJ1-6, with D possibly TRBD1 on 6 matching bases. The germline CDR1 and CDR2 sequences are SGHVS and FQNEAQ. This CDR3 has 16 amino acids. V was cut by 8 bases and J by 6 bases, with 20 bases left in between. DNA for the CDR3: TGTGCCAGCCAGGACAGTCCTACCATACGTAATTCACCCCTCCACTTT. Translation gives CASQDSPTIRNSPLHF.

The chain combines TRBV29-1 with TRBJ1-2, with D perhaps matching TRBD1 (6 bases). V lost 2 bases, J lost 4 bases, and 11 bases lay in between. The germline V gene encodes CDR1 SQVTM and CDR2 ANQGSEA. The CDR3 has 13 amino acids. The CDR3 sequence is CSVEMDSIYGYTF. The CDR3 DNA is TGCAGCGTTGAAATGGACAGCATCTATGGCTACACCTTC.

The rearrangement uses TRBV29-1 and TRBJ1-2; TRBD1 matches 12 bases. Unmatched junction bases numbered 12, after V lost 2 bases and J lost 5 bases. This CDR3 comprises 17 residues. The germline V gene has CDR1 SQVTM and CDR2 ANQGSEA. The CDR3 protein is CSVETPGQGAIGYGYTF. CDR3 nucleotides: TGCAGCGTTGAAACTCCGGGACAGGGGGCGATTGGGTATGGCTACACCTTC. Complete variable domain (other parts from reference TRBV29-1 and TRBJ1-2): SAVISQKPSRDICQRGTSLTIQCQVDSQVTMMFWYRQQPGQSLTLIATANQGSEATYESGFVIDKFPISRPNLTFSTLTVSNMSPEDSSIYLCSVETPGQGAIGYGYTFGSGTRLTVV.

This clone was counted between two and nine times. The CDR3 reads CATADRQETQYF. The CDR3 DNA is TGTGCCACCGCCGACAGGCAAGAGACCCAGTACTTC. The J gene is TRBJ2-5, the V gene TRBV10-3; TRBD1 might be the D (6 bases). Deletions cut 10 bases from V and 2 bases from J, with 11 bases between. The CDR3 covers 12 residues. The V gene's germline CDR1 is ENHRY and CDR2 SYGVKD.

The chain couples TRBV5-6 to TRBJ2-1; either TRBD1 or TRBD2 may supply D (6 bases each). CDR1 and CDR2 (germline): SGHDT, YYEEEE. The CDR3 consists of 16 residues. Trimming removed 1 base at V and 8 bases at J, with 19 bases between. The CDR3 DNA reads TGTGCCAGCAGCTTGTTCGGGGGCCGAGGGCTCGATGAGCAGTTCTTC. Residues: CASSLFGGRGLDEQFF.

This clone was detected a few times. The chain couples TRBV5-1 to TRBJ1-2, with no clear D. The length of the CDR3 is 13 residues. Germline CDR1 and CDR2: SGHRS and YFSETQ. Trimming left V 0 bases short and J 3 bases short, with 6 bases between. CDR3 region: CASSLGSDYGYTF. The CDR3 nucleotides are TGCGCCAGCAGCTTGGGCTCAGACTATGGCTACACCTTC.

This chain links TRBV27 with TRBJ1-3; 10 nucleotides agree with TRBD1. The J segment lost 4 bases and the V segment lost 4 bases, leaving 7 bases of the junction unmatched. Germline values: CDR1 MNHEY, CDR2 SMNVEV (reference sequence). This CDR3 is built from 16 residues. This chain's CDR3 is CASSSLRTGGGNTIYF. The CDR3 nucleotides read TGTGCCAGCAGTTCCCTAAGGACAGGGGGAGGAAACACCATATATTTT.

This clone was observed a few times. This CDR3 reads CSAVRTSEQYF. Written as DNA, the CDR3 is TGCAGTGCTGTAAGGACTAGCGAGCAGTACTTC. This rearrangement joins TRBV20-1 to TRBJ2-7; 7 bases map to TRBD2. Per germline, CDR1 DFQATT and CDR2 SNEGSKA (reference sequence). V dropped 5 bases and J dropped 6; count of bases not matched to a gene: 4. CDR3 length equals 11 residues.

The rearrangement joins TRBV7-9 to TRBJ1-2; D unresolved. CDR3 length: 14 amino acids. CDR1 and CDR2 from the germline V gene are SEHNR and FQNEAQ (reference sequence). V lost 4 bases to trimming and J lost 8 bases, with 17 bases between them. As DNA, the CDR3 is TGTGCCAGCAGCTACGGGAGACAAGCGAGGGGCTACACCTTC. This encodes CASSYGRQARGYTF.

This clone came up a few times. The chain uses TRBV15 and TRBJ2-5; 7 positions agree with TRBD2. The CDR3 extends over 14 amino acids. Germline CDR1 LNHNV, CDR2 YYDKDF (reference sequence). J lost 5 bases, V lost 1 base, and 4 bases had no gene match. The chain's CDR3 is CATSRGGAGETQYF. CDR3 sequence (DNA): TGTGCCACCAGCAGAGGGGGAGCGGGGGAGACCCAGTACTTC.

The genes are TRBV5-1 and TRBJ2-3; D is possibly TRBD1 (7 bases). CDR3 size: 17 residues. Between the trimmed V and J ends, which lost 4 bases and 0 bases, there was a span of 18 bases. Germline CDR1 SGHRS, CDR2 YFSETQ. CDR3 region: CASSGSGGTPSTDTQYF. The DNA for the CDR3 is TGCGCCAGCAGCGGATCAGGGGGGACCCCTAGCACAGATACGCAGTATTTT.

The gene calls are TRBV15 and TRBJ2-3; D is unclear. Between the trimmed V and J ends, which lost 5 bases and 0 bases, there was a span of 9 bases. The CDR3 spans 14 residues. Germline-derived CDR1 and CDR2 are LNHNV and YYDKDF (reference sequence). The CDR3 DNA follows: TGTGCCACCAGCCCTGGAGCGAGCACAGATACGCAGTATTTT. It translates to CATSPGASTDTQYF.

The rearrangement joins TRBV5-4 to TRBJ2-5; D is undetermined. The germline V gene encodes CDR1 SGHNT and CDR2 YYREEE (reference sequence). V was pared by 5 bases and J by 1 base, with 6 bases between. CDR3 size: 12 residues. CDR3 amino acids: CASRPPQETQYF. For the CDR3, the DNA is TGTGCCAGCAGACCCCCCCAAGAGACCCAGTACTTC. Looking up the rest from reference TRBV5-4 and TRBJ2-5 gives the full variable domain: ETGVTQSPTHLIKTRGQQVTLRCSSQSGHNTVSWYQQALGQGPQFIFQYYREEENGRGNFPPRFSGLQFPNYSSELNVNALELDDSALYLCASRPPQETQYFGPGTRLLVL.

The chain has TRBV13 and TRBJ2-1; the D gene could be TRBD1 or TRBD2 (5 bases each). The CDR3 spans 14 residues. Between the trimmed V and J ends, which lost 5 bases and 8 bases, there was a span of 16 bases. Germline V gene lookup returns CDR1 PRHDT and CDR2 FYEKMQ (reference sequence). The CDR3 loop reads CASSPGTPWDEQFF. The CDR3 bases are TGTGCCAGCAGCCCGGGGACCCCCTGGGATGAGCAGTTCTTC.

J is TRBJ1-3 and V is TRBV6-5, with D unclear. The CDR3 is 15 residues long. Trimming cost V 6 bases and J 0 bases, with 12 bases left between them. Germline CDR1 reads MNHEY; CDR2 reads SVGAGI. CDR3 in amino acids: CASRAALSSGNTIYF. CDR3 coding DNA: TGTGCCAGCAGGGCCGCATTGAGCTCTGGAAACACCATATATTTT.

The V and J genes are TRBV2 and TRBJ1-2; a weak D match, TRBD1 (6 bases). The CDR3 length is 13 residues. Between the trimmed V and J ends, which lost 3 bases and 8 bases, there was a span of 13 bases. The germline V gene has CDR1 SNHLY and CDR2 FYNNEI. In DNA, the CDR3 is TGTGCCAGCAGTGAGGACGGCCAGGGGGGCTACACCTTC. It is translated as CASSEDGQGGYTF. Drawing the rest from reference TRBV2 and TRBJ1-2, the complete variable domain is EPEVTQTPSHQVTQMGQEVILRCVPISNHLYFYWYRQILGQKVEFLVSFYNNEISEKSEIFDDQFSVERPDGSNFTLKIRSTKLEDSAMYFCASSEDGQGGYTFGSGTRLTVV.

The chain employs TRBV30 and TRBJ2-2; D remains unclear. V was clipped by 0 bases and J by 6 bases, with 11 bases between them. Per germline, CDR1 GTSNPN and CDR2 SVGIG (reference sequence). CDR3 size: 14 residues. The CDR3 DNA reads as TGTGCCTGGAGTGTAAACCTCCAGTCCGGGGAGCTGTTTTTT. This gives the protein CAWSVNLQSGELFF.

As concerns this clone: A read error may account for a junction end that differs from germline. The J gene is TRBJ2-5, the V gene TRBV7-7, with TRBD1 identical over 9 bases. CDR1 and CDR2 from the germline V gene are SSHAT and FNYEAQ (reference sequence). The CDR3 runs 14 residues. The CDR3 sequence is CASSYTGGAETQYF. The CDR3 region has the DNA TGTGCTAGCAGCTACACAGGGGGCGCAGAGACCCAGTACTTC.

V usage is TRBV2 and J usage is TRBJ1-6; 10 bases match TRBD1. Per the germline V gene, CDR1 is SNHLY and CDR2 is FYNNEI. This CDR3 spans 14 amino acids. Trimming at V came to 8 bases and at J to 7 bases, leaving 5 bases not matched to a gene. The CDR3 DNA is TGTGCCAGCTTCAAGGACAGGGGGAATTCACCCCTCCACTTT. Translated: CASFKDRGNSPLHF.

CDR3 protein: CASSLFPGDVEQYF. The CDR3 DNA reads as TGTGCCAGCAGCTTGTTCCCAGGGGACGTCGAGCAGTACTTC. This chain joins TRBV5-4 and TRBJ2-7, with D possibly TRBD1 on 6 matching bases. The CDR3 sequence is 14 residues long. CDR1 is SGHNT, CDR2 YYREEE, per germline (reference sequence). Trimming removed 1 base from V and 6 bases from J, with 14 bases in between.